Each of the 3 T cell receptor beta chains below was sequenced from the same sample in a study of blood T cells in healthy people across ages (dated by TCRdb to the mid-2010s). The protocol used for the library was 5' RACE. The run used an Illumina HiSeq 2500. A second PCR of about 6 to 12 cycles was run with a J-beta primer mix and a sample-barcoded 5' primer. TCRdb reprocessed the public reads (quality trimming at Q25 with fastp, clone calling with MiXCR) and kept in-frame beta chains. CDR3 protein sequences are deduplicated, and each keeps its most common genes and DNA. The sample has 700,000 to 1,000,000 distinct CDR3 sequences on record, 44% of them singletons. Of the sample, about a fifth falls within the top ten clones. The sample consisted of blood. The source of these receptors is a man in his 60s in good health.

The chain's CDR3 is CASSRRGGNYGYTF. The CDR3 region has the DNA TGTGCCAGCAGCCGTAGGGGGGGAAACTATGGCTACACCTTC. V usage is TRBV28 and J usage is TRBJ1-2; D may be TRBD1 (6 bases). This CDR3 region has 14 residues. CDR1 MDHEN and CDR2 SYDVKM come from the germline V gene. V was clipped by 6 bases and J by 2 bases, with 13 bases between them.

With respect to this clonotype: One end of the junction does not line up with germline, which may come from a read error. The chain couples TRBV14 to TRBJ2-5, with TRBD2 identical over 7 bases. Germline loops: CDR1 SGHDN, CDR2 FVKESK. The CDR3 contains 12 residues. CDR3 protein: CASSQTGGQQYF. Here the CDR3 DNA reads TGCGCCAGCAGCCAAACGGGGGGTCAGCAGTACTTC.

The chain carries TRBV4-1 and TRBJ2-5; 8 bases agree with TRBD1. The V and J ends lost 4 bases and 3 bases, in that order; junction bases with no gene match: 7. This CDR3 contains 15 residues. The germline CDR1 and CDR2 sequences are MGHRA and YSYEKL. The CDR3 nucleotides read TGCGCCAGCAGCCCCTTGACAGGGGAAAAAGAGACCCAGTACTTC. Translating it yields CASSPLTGEKETQYF.